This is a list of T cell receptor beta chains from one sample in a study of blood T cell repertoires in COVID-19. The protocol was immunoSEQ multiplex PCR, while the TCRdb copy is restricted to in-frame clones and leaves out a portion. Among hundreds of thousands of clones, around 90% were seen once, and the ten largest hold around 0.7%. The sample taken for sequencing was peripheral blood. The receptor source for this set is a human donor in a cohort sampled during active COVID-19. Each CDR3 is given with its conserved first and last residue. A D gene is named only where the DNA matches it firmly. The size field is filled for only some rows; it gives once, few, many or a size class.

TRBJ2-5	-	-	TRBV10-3	CATMEGAEETQYF	TGTGCCACCATGGAGGGGGCTGAGGAGACCCAGTACTTC
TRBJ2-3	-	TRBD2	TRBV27	CASKWTSGALTDTQYF	TGTGCCAGCAAATGGACTAGCGGGGCTCTCACAGATACGCAGTATTTT
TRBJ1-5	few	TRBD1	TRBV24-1	CATSDSRQGRGEPQHF	TGTGCCACCAGTGACTCCCGACAGGGAAGGGGGGAGCCCCAGCATTTT
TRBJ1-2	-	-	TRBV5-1	CASSLGDRNYGYTF	TGCGCCAGCAGCTTGGGCGACAGAAACTATGGCTACACCTTC
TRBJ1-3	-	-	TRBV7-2	CASSYRRQLSGNTIYF	TGTGCCAGCAGCTACCGGAGACAGCTCTCTGGAAACACCATATATTTT
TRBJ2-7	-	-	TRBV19	CASSTQTSTAGEQYF	TGTGCCAGTAGTACCCAGACTAGTACGGCGGGCGAGCAGTACTTC
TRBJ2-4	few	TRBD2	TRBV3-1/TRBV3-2	CASSPDSGNTIQYF	TGTGCCAGCAGTCCTGATAGCGGGAACACCATTCAGTACTTC
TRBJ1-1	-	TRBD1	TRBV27	CASSMTGGLNTEAFF	TGTGCCAGCAGTATGACAGGGGGTCTGAACACTGAAGCTTTCTTT
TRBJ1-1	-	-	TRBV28	CASSRGPLNTEAFF	TGTGCCAGCAGTCGCGGTCCCTTGAACACTGAAGCTTTCTTT
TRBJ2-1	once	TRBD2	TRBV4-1	CASSQDGSLADYNEQFF	TGCGCCAGCAGCCAAGATGGAAGTCTAGCGGACTACAATGAGCAGTTCTTC
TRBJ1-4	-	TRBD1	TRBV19	CASSMNRGTGKLFF	TGTGCCAGTAGTATGAACAGGGGCACTGGAAAACTGTTTTTT
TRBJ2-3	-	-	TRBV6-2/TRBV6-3	CASSYSEATDTQYF	TGTGCCAGCAGTTATTCCGAGGCCACAGATACGCAGTATTTT
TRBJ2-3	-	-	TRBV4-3	CASSLKGHLGPDTQYF	TGCGCCAGCAGCCTAAAGGGACACCTAGGCCCAGATACGCAGTATTTT
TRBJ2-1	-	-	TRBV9	CASSRTASYNEQFF	TGTGCCAGCAGCAGGACAGCCTCCTACAATGAGCAGTTCTTC
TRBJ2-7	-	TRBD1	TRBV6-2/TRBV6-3	CASNPTGVPTEQYF	TGTGCCAGCAACCCGACAGGGGTGCCGACTGAGCAGTACTTC
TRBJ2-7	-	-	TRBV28	CASIESGWPSEQYF	TGTGCCAGCATTGAATCCGGGTGGCCAAGCGAGCAGTACTTC